The 9 T cell receptor beta chains reported below all come from one sample, sequenced in a study of blood T cells in healthy people across ages. Primed by a sample-barcoded 5' primer and a J-beta primer mix, a second PCR proceeded for 7 to 11 cycles. TCRdb reprocessed the 5' RACE reads via MiXCR and lists one record per CDR3 protein. The table includes some 1 million distinct CDR3 sequences, 35% to 50% detected once. Input material: blood. The receptors stem from a woman aged 60-70 years in good health.

The chain has TRBV20-1 and TRBJ2-7, with 8 nucleotides matching TRBD2. Germline V gives CDR1 DFQATT, CDR2 SNEGSKA (reference sequence). Germline trimming cut 6 bases from V and 1 base from J; bases unmatched to any gene: 11. This CDR3 region has 15 residues. Here the CDR3 reads CSASRRREDSYEQYF. CDR3 bases: TGCAGTGCCTCCCGAAGGCGGGAGGATTCCTACGAGCAGTACTTC.

The chain carries TRBV20-1 and TRBJ2-1; unclear D gene. The DNA end is more similar to TRBJ2-7, so the J call may be wrong. Germline V gives CDR1 DFQATT, CDR2 SNEGSKA (reference sequence). The CDR3 runs 14 residues. CDR3 amino acids: CSARAHRYYNEQYF. The CDR3 DNA reads as TGCAGTGCTAGAGCGCATCGGTATTACAATGAGCAGTACTTC.

This clonotype was counted between two and nine times. The genes are TRBV6-5 and TRBJ2-5; D not certain. With 8 bases removed from V and 0 bases from J, the gap between germline ends came to 13 bases. Germline CDR1 reads MNHEY; CDR2 reads SVGAGI. This CDR3 region has 14 residues. The CDR3 sequence is CASSVPADQETQYF. The CDR3 DNA reads TGTGCCAGCTCCGTCCCGGCCGACCAAGAGACCCAGTACTTC.

To note about this clonotype: The germline gene is not matched at one end of the junction; a read error may be the cause. The CDR3 region has the DNA TGCAGTGCTAGAGGGTTGGGCCGCGGCCCTCAAGAGGCCCAGTACTTC. Translation gives CSARGLGRGPQEAQYF. The chain links TRBV20-1 to TRBJ2-5; D is unresolved. The CDR3 has 16 amino acids. Germline V gene data show CDR1 as DFQATT and CDR2 as SNEGSKA (reference sequence).

This clonotype has only a few counts. This chain joins TRBV5-1 and TRBJ2-7; D gene ambiguous. The V gene lost 2 bases and the J gene lost 0 bases, with 12 bases spanning the gap. CDR1 and CDR2 from the germline V gene are SGHRS and YFSETQ. This CDR3 is 15 amino acids long. CDR3: CASSLDTLYSYEQYF. Written as DNA, the CDR3 is TGCGCCAGCAGCTTAGACACCTTGTACTCCTACGAGCAGTACTTC.

There are a few counts of this clonotype. DNA of the CDR3: TGCGCCAGCAGCTTGGTGGGCGGGAGTATCTACGAGCAGTACTTC. It is translated as CASSLVGGSIYEQYF. The genes are TRBV5-1 and TRBJ2-7; 7 nucleotides agree with TRBD2. CDR3 length: 15 residues. Germline V CDR1 and CDR2: SGHRS, YFSETQ. Trimming took 0 bases from V and 3 from J; bases not matched to a gene: 6.

This sequence joins TRBV7-9 and TRBJ2-1, with D perhaps matching TRBD1 (5 bases). Trimming removed 1 base from V and 5 bases from J, with 15 bases in between. Per germline, CDR1 SEHNR and CDR2 FQNEAQ (reference sequence). CDR3 size: 16 residues. DNA of the CDR3: TGTGCCAGCAGCTTAGGTTCGGCAGGGTATCACAATGAGCAGTTCTTC. It translates to CASSLGSAGYHNEQFF.

J is TRBJ2-7 and V is TRBV5-1, with a weak D call TRBD1 (6 bases). The CDR3 loop spans 16 amino acids. V was trimmed by 0 bases and J by 3 bases, leaving 16 bases between them. Germline V gene data show CDR1 as SGHRS and CDR2 as YFSETQ. The CDR3 sequence: CASSLEVGRGDYEQYF. The CDR3, as DNA: TGCGCCAGCAGCTTGGAGGTTGGCAGGGGAGACTACGAGCAGTACTTC.

The chain has TRBV12-3 or TRBV12-4 and TRBJ2-1, with 12 positions matching TRBD2. V was clipped by 4 bases and J by 7 bases; unmatched bases: 8. This CDR3 has 16 residues. The CDR3: CASSSGSLAGGNEQFF. For the CDR3, the DNA is TGTGCCAGCAGTTCAGGGAGCCTAGCGGGAGGGAATGAGCAGTTCTTC.